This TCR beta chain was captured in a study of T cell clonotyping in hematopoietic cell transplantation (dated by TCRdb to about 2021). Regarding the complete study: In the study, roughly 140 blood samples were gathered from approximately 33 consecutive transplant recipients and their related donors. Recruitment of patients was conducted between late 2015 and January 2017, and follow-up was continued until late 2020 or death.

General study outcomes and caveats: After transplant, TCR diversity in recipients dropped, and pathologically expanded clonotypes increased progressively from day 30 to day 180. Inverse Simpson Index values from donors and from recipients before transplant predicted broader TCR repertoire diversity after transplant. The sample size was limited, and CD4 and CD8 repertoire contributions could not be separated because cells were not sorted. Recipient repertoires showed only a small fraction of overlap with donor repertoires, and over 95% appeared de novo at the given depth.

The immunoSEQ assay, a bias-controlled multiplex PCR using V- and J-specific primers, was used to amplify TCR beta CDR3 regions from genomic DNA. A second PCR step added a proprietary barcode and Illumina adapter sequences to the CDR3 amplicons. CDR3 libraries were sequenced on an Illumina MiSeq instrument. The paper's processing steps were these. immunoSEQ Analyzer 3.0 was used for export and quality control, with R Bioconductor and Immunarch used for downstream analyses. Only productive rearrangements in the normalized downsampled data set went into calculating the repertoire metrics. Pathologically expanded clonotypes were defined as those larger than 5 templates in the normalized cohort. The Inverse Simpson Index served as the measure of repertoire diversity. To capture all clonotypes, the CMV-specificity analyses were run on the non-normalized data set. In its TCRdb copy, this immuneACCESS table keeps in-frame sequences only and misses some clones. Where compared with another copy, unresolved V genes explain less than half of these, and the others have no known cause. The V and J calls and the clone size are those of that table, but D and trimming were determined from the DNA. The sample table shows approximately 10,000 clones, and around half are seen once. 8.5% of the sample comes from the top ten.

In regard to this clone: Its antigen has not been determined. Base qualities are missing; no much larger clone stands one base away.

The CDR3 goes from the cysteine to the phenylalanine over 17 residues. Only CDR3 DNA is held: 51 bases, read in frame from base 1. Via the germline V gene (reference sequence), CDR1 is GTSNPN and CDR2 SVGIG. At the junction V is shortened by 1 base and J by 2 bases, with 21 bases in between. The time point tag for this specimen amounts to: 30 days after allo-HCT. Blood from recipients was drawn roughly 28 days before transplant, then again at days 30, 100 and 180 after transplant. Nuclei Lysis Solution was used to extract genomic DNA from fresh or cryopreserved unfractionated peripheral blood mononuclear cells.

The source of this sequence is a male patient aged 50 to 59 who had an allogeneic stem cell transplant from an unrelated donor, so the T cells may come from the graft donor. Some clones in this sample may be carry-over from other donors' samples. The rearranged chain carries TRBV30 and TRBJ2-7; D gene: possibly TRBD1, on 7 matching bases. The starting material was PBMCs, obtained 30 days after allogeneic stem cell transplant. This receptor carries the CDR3 CAWSGTPRQGGTYEQYF. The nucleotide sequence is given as TGTGCCTGGAGTGGAACTCCCCGACAGGGAGGAACCTACGAGCAGTACTTC. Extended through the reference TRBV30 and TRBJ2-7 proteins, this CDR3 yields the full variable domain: SQTIHQWPATLVQPVGSPLSLECTVEGTSNPNLYWYRQAAGRGLQLLFYSVGIGQISSEVPQNLSASRPQDRQFILSSKKLLLSDSGFYLCAWSGTPRQGGTYEQYFGPGTRLTVT.